These 22 T cell receptor beta chains were all obtained from the same sample, sequenced in a study of T cell responses to AZD1222 COVID-19 vaccine. Assay: immunoSEQ multiplex PCR; the TCRdb copy retains only in-frame clones and omits some. The data contain 130,000 to 150,000 clones, approximately 90% of them seen just once; the ten biggest clones take up around 3.6%. The starting material was peripheral blood, obtained on day 0 of AZD1222 vaccination. These receptors originate from an adult in good health.

The chain recombines TRBV5-1 with TRBJ2-1; TRBD2 is a possible D gene (5 bases). Germline assignment: CDR1 SGHRS and CDR2 YFSETQ. The V gene lost 0 bases and the J gene lost 0 bases, with 7 bases spanning the gap. The CDR3 totals 15 residues. Here the CDR3 DNA reads TGCGCCAGCAGCTTGGGGGCGGGCTCCTACAATGAGCAGTTCTTC. The encoded protein is CASSLGAGSYNEQFF.

The rearrangement uses TRBV3-1 (or the pseudogene TRBV3-2) and TRBJ2-3; possibly TRBD2 for D (6 bases). Germline lookup yields CDR1 LGHDT and CDR2 YNNKEL (reference sequence). This CDR3 has 15 residues. The V gene lost 4 bases and the J gene lost 2 bases, with 13 bases spanning the gap. Written as DNA, the CDR3 is TGTGCCAGCAGCCCCGCCCGCGGGAACACAGATACGCAGTATTTT. Translated, it gives CASSPARGNTDTQYF.

The V call is TRBV19, the J call TRBJ1-1, with TRBD1 as a possible D gene (5 bases). The CDR3 covers 12 residues. V was cut by 6 bases and J by 4 bases, with 9 bases left in between. Germline CDR1 reads LNHDA; CDR2 reads SQIVND (reference sequence). The CDR3 nucleotides read TGTGCCAGTAGGGGGGGAGGCACTGAAGCTTTCTTT. This sequence encodes CASRGGGTEAFF.

This clone was counted a single time. The chain has TRBV28 and TRBJ2-7; TRBD2 matches at 8 bases. The CDR3 contains 14 residues. Germline V CDR1 and CDR2: MDHEN, SYDVKM. Losses at the gene ends were 5 bases for V and 6 bases for J; bases not matched to a gene: 9. The CDR3: CASSPPGRAGEQYF. CDR3 in DNA: TGTGCCAGCAGTCCCCCCGGGAGGGCCGGCGAGCAGTACTTC.

The chain is built from TRBV4-1 and TRBJ2-7, with TRBD2 matching 12 bases. Germline V CDR1 and CDR2: MGHRA, YSYEKL. The J segment lost 0 bases and the V segment lost 2 bases, leaving 11 bases of the junction unmatched. The CDR3 loop spans 19 amino acids. CDR3 nucleotides: TGCGCCAGCAGCCAATCACTAGCGGGGGGCAAAACCAGCTCCTACGAGCAGTACTTC. This encodes CASSQSLAGGKTSSYEQYF.

The chain uses TRBV11-3 and TRBJ1-2; D is possibly TRBD1 (5 bases). Trimming cost V 4 bases and J 5 bases, with 17 bases left between them. Germline V gene sequence: CDR1 SGHNT, CDR2 YENEEA. The CDR3 extends over 15 amino acids. The DNA for the CDR3 is TGTGCCAGCAGCTCCGGGGCCGACGCGATATATGGCTACACCTTC. Its translation is CASSSGADAIYGYTF.

V gene TRBV6-5 combines with J gene TRBJ2-4; possible D gene TRBD1, 6 bases. This CDR3 contains 14 residues. Germline values: CDR1 MNHEY, CDR2 SVGAGI. V was trimmed by 0 bases and J by 7 bases, leaving 10 bases between them. The CDR3 DNA reads TGTGCCAGCAGTTACTCCACAGGGTTGAACATTCAGTACTTC. It translates to CASSYSTGLNIQYF.

The CDR3 bases are TGTGCCAGCAGCAACCGCAGGGCTTTCTATAATTCACCCCTCCACTTT. It codes for CASSNRRAFYNSPLHF. The chain links TRBV5-4 to TRBJ1-6; a weak D match, TRBD1 (5 bases). This CDR3 contains 16 residues. Per germline, CDR1 SGHNT and CDR2 YYREEE (reference sequence). The V gene lost 4 bases and the J gene lost 3 bases, with 14 bases spanning the gap.

This chain joins TRBV27 and TRBJ1-1; 8 bases line up with TRBD1. From germline, CDR1 is MNHEY and CDR2 SMNVEV (reference sequence). V dropped 4 bases and J dropped 9; count of bases not matched to a gene: 10. The CDR3 consists of 14 residues. The CDR3 spells CASSSGRTGLKAFF. The DNA of the CDR3 is TGTGCCAGCAGTTCTGGCCGGACAGGGTTAAAAGCTTTCTTT.

V usage is TRBV19 and J usage is TRBJ2-1; 9 nucleotides agree with TRBD2. V was clipped by 4 bases and J by 7 bases; unmatched bases: 11. This CDR3 spans 16 amino acids. CDR1 is LNHDA, CDR2 SQIVND, per germline (reference sequence). The CDR3 loop is CASSTALSGGLNEQFF. The CDR3 DNA is TGTGCCAGTAGTACTGCCCTCAGCGGGGGGTTGAATGAGCAGTTCTTC. Looking up the rest from reference TRBV19 and TRBJ2-1 gives the full variable domain: DGGITQSPKYLFRKEGQNVTLSCEQNLNHDAMYWYRQDPGQGLRLIYYSQIVNDFQKGDIAEGYSVSREKKESFPLTVTSAQKNPTAFYLCASSTALSGGLNEQFFGPGTRLTVL.

The V gene is TRBV30, the J gene TRBJ2-2; 8 bases map to TRBD2. The CDR3 extends over 14 amino acids. Germline values: CDR1 GTSNPN, CDR2 SVGIG (reference sequence). With 3 bases clipped from V and 8 bases from J, the junction kept 8 bases outside the gene matches. This chain's CDR3 is CAWRREGGFGELFF. In nucleotides, the CDR3 is TGTGCCTGGAGACGGGAGGGGGGCTTTGGGGAGCTGTTTTTT. The full variable domain, in which reference TRBV30 and TRBJ2-2 provide the parts outside the CDR3, is SQTIHQWPATLVQPVGSPLSLECTVEGTSNPNLYWYRQAAGRGLQLLFYSVGIGQISSEVPQNLSASRPQDRQFILSSKKLLLSDSGFYLCAWRREGGFGELFFGEGSRLTVL.

This chain uses TRBV6-5 with TRBJ1-2; D ambiguous. CDR1 and CDR2 from the germline V gene are MNHEY and SVGAGI. The germline V and J ends were trimmed by 0 bases and 8 bases, with 7 bases remaining between them. The CDR3 length is 12 residues. The CDR3 loop reads CASSYSDEGYTF. CDR3 DNA: TGTGCCAGCAGTTACTCGGACGAAGGCTACACCTTC.

The J gene is TRBJ1-5, the V gene TRBV6-6; D ambiguous. Trimming stripped 4 bases from V and 3 bases from J, with 10 bases between. The CDR3 has 14 amino acids. Germline CDR1 MNHNY, CDR2 SVGAGI (reference sequence). Here the CDR3 DNA reads TGTGCCAGCAGTTCTGACACCTACAATCAGCCCCAGCATTTT. This encodes CASSSDTYNQPQHF.

CDR3 region: CASSEFSGGRDIQYF. For the CDR3, the DNA is TGTGCCAGCAGTGAATTTAGCGGGGGGAGGGACATTCAGTACTTC. The J gene is TRBJ2-4, the V gene TRBV2; 10 nucleotides align to TRBD2. The CDR3 spans 15 residues. Germline V gene data show CDR1 as SNHLY and CDR2 as FYNNEI. The J segment lost 8 bases and the V segment lost 2 bases, leaving 6 bases of the junction unmatched.

This sequence joins TRBV7-2 and TRBJ1-5, with 7 bases matching TRBD1. Germline CDR1 SGHTA, CDR2 FQGNSA. This CDR3 is built from 16 residues. V lost 1 base and J lost 0; bases outside the gene matches: 3. CDR3 in DNA: TGTGCCAGCAGCTTAGACGGACAGGTTAGCAATCAGCCCCAGCATTTT. As protein: CASSLDGQVSNQPQHF.

This sequence joins TRBV5-1 and TRBJ2-1; 13 nucleotides match TRBD2. The CDR3 extends over 16 amino acids. V gave up 4 bases and J gave up 8 bases; unmatched junction bases: 9. CDR1 is SGHRS and CDR2 is YFSETQ in the germline V gene. CDR3 nucleotide sequence: TGCGCCAGCAGCGAGGGACTAGCGGGGCGGCGGTATGAGCAGTTCTTC. Its translation: CASSEGLAGRRYEQFF.

The rearrangement uses TRBV2 and TRBJ1-2, with TRBD1 matching 8 bases. Germline CDR1 is SNHLY and CDR2 is FYNNEI. V dropped 2 bases and J dropped 8; count of bases not matched to a gene: 22. The CDR3 has 19 residues. CDR3 protein: CASSERGGTGNYPFGGYTF. CDR3 bases: TGTGCCAGCAGTGAACGGGGAGGGACAGGAAATTATCCCTTTGGGGGCTACACCTTC.

The V gene is TRBV7-2, the J gene TRBJ1-4, with 7 positions matching TRBD1. With 5 bases clipped from V and 3 bases from J, the junction kept 6 bases outside the gene matches. In germline, CDR1 is SGHTA, CDR2 FQGNSA. The CDR3 totals 15 residues. The CDR3 loop is CASSPRDSSNEKLFF. The CDR3 DNA follows: TGTGCCAGCAGCCCAAGGGACAGTTCTAATGAAAAACTGTTTTTT. Supplemented by reference TRBV7-2 and TRBJ1-4, the full variable domain reads GAGVSQSPSNKVTEKGKDVELRCDPISGHTALYWYRQSLGQGLEFLIYFQGNSAPDKSGLPSDRFSAERTGGSVSTLTIQRTQQEDSAVYLCASSPRDSSNEKLFFGSGTQLSVL.

This chain joins TRBV5-1 and TRBJ1-6; D not resolved. Germline V CDR1 and CDR2: SGHRS, YFSETQ. CDR3 length: 14 residues. V gave up 0 bases and J gave up 9 bases, with 10 bases separating them. The CDR3 sequence is CASSLEGWSSPLHF. CDR3 sequence (DNA): TGCGCCAGCAGCTTGGAGGGTTGGAGTTCACCCCTCCACTTT. The complete variable domain, with remaining parts taken from reference TRBV5-1 and TRBJ1-6, reads KAGVTQTPRYLIKTRGQQVTLSCSPISGHRSVSWYQQTPGQGLQFLFEYFSETQRNKGNFPGRFSGRQFSNSRSEMNVSTLELGDSALYLCASSLEGWSSPLHFGNGTRLTVT.

This clone was recorded a few times. A junction end diverges from the germline sequence, so it may reflect a read error. The chain is built from TRBV7-7 and TRBJ2-5; no reliable D call. The CDR3 runs to 15 residues. Germline V lookup: CDR1 SSHAT, CDR2 FNYEAQ (reference sequence). CDR3 residues: CASSPSGKGKETQYF. The DNA for the CDR3 is TGTGCTAGCAGTCCTTCTGGAAAAGGGAAAGAGACCCAGTACTTC.

The chain links TRBV7-6 to TRBJ1-4; D gene uncertain. Trimming stripped 6 bases from V and 2 bases from J, with 19 bases between. CDR1 and CDR2 (germline): SGHVS, FNYEAQ. The CDR3 has 17 amino acids. For the CDR3, the DNA is TGTGCCAGCAGTCCGAGGACGGGAGTAAGGACTAATGAAAAACTGTTTTTT. It yields the protein CASSPRTGVRTNEKLFF.

V and J are TRBV21-1 and TRBJ2-1; TRBD2 is taken as the D call from the table, unchecked against the DNA. TRBV21-1 is described as a pseudogene. The CDR3 extends over 15 amino acids. The CDR3 sequence: CASILIRSSYNEQFF. CDR3 nucleotide sequence: TGTGCCAGCATCCTGATAAGGAGCTCCTACAATGAGCAGTTCTTC.